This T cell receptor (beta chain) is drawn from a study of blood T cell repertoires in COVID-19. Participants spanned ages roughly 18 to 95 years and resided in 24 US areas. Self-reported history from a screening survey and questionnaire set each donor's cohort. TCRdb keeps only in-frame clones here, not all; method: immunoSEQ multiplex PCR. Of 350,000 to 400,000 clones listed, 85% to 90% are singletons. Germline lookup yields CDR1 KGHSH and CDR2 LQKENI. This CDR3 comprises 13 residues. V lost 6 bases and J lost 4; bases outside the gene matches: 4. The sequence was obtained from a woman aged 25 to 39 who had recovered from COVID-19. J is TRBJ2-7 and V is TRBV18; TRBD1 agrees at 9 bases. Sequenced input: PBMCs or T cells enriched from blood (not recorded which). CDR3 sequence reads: CASSGQGSYEQYF. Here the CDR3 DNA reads TGTGCCAGCTCCGGACAGGGGTCTTACGAGCAGTACTTC.